Following are 2 T cell receptor beta chains from one sample sequenced in a study of shared clonotypes between healthy human individuals. Some clones are missing from TCRdb's copy, which holds only in-frame ones; the method was immunoSEQ multiplex PCR. The sample lists roughly 1 million clones, 65% to 80% occurring once. Sequencing was carried out using memory CD4+ T cells sorted from blood. Specified subset: CD45RA-negative fraction. These receptors all stem from a man younger than 35 in good health.

This clone has just a few counts. The chain combines TRBV2 with TRBJ1-1, with D possibly matching TRBD1 (5 bases). The germline V gene encodes CDR1 SNHLY and CDR2 FYNNEI. The CDR3 runs 13 residues. Deletions cut 4 bases from V and 4 bases from J, with 10 bases between. In DNA, the CDR3 is TGTGCCAGCAGTGCTAGGGGCGGCACTGAAGCTTTCTTT. Its translation is CASSARGGTEAFF.

With regard to this clone: Given a much more abundant clone one base away, this may be a read error. This same CDR3 is encoded by further DNA sequences in the sample. V is TRBV28 and J is TRBJ2-7; D is undetermined. The CDR3 is made up of 13 amino acids. The germline CDR1 and CDR2 sequences are MDHEN and SYDVKM. CDR3 protein: CASSIPTTYEQYF. Here the CDR3 DNA reads TGTGCCAGCAGCATACCAACAACCTATGAGCAGTACTTC.